This T cell receptor beta chain originates from a study of cytomegalovirus exposure and HLA in healthy donors. Study results and limitations: There were a few CMV-associated chains whose specificity for CMV antigens was confirmed in vitro. Follow-up analysis found HLA locus-dependent TCR association rates, highest for DRB1 and lowest for HLA-C.

Per germline, CDR1 LNHDA and CDR2 SQIVND (reference sequence). Trimming stripped 9 bases from V and 1 base from J, with 10 bases between. The CDR3 loop spans 12 amino acids. Researchers ran the PCR with 60 Vbeta and 13 Jbeta primers. TCRdb keeps only in-frame clones here, not all; method: immunoSEQ multiplex PCR. In the table there are about 160,000 clones, around four fifths of which are singletons. The donors comprised healthy bone marrow donors. This clone is a singleton in its sample. What it binds is unknown. The chain links TRBV19 to TRBJ2-7; a possible D gene is TRBD1 (6 bases). The receptor was derived from a woman aged 45-65 years in good health and CMV-seronegative. Specimen: PBMCs. Here the CDR3 reads CASAQGSYEQYF. The CDR3 nucleotides read TGTGCCAGCGCACAGGGATCCTACGAGCAGTACTTC.